What follows are 4 T cell receptor beta chains derived from one specimen sequenced in a study of cytomegalovirus exposure and HLA in healthy donors. The PCR contained 60 Vbeta and 13 Jbeta primers. Sequencing was performed with immunoSEQ multiplex PCR; in TCRdb, only in-frame clones are kept and a portion is missing. The sample has around 200,000 clones, 82% seen once. Sequencing was done on a sample of PBMCs. The receptors were gathered from a middle-aged man in good health and CMV-seropositive.

The rearrangement links TRBV18 to TRBJ2-2; 14 bases fit TRBD2. The germline V gene encodes CDR1 KGHSH and CDR2 LQKENI. Unmatched junction bases numbered 15, after V lost 5 bases and J lost 4 bases. The CDR3 is 20 amino acids. The CDR3 region is CASSALGTSGSITLTGELFF. The DNA of the CDR3 is TGTGCCAGCTCAGCCCTCGGGACTAGCGGGAGTATAACCCTCACCGGGGAGCTGTTTTTT. The variable domain in full, with the rest retrieved from reference TRBV18 and TRBJ2-2, is NAGVMQNPRHLVRRRGQEARLRCSPMKGHSHVYWYRQLPEEGLKFMVYLQKENIIDESGMPKERFSAEFPKEGPSILRIQQVVRGDSAAYFCASSALGTSGSITLTGELFFGEGSRLTVL.

In its sample, this clone was seen a few times. This chain connects TRBV7-9 to TRBJ2-1; maybe TRBD2 (6 bases). This CDR3 comprises 18 residues. Germline values: CDR1 SEHNR, CDR2 FQNEAQ (reference sequence). Trimming took off 0 bases at V and 5 bases at J, with 20 bases between the two ends. This CDR3 is CASSLAPLSAGGDNEQFF. DNA of the CDR3: TGTGCCAGCAGCTTAGCTCCGTTAAGCGCCGGAGGGGACAATGAGCAGTTCTTC.

The chain links TRBV4-2 to TRBJ2-1; the match to TRBD2 covers 9 bases. In germline, CDR1 is LGHNA, CDR2 YNFKEQ. The CDR3 length is 16 residues. Trimming removed 1 base from V and 15 bases from J; junction bases left unmatched: 16. CDR3 residues: CASSQAPAAGGGGLFF. The CDR3 nucleotides are TGTGCCAGCAGCCAAGCCCCCGCGGCGGGAGGGGGTGGGCTGTTCTTC.

This chain joins TRBV6-4 and TRBJ2-2; maybe TRBD2 (6 bases). Germline CDR1 reads MRHNA; CDR2 reads SNTAGT. The CDR3 runs 13 residues. V dropped 4 bases and J dropped 4 bases, with 7 bases sitting between them. CDR3 sequence reads: CASSVLATGELFF. CDR3 nucleotides: TGTGCCAGCAGTGTACTAGCCACCGGGGAGCTGTTTTTT.